Each of the 21 T cell receptor beta chains below was sequenced from the same sample in a study of identical twins. One entry per CDR3 protein, called by TCRdb with MiXCR from the 5' RACE reads. This table has 420,000 or so distinct CDR3 sequences, less than 20% appearing once. Material: naive T cells sorted from blood. The receptors originated from a man in his fifties or sixties in good health.

This clonotype occurred a few times. The chain joins TRBV7-2 to TRBJ1-5, with 7 bases aligning to TRBD1. This CDR3 spans 15 amino acids. The V gene end was trimmed by 2 bases and the J gene end by 1 base; junction bases not matched to a gene: 2. The germline V gene has CDR1 SGHTA and CDR2 FQGNSA. CDR3 in amino acids: CASSLWGQSNQPQHF. The CDR3, as DNA: TGTGCCAGCAGCTTATGGGGACAGAGCAATCAGCCCCAGCATTTT. Full variable domain (remainder filled in from reference TRBV7-2 and TRBJ1-5): GAGVSQSPSNKVTEKGKDVELRCDPISGHTALYWYRQSLGQGLEFLIYFQGNSAPDKSGLPSDRFSAERTGGSVSTLTIQRTQQEDSAVYLCASSLWGQSNQPQHFGDGTRLSIL.

The V gene is TRBV5-5, the J gene TRBJ2-1; a weak D match, TRBD1 (5 bases). The CDR3 is made up of 15 amino acids. Trimming took off 0 bases at V and 2 bases at J, with 9 bases between the two ends. Germline lookup yields CDR1 SGHKS and CDR2 YYEKEE (reference sequence). The CDR3 DNA is TGTGCCAGCAGCTTGGAGCCAGGGCCCTACAATGAGCAGTTCTTC. Translation gives CASSLEPGPYNEQFF.

A few counts support this clonotype. V is TRBV20-1 and J is TRBJ2-7; D may match TRBD1 or TRBD2 (5 bases each). Trimming removed 4 bases at V and 2 bases at J, with 12 bases between. In germline, CDR1 is DFQATT, CDR2 SNEGSKA (reference sequence). The CDR3 has 13 residues. The CDR3 is CSATRDAPYEQYF. In DNA, the CDR3 is TGCAGTGCTACCAGGGACGCCCCCTACGAGCAGTACTTC.

This clonotype has a count of ten or more. The chain has TRBV18 and TRBJ2-3; 9 positions match TRBD2. This CDR3 contains 16 residues. Trimming cost V 5 bases and J 5 bases; bases outside gene matches: 11. Germline V gives CDR1 KGHSH, CDR2 LQKENI. CDR3 region: CASSTNLLAGLDTQYF. DNA of the CDR3: TGTGCCAGCTCAACCAACCTTCTAGCGGGATTAGATACGCAGTATTTT.

The chain carries TRBV29-1 and TRBJ1-4; TRBD1 aligns across 8 bases. Germline trimming cut 5 bases from V and 5 bases from J; bases unmatched to any gene: 7. The CDR3 length is 14 residues. The V gene's germline CDR1 is SQVTM and CDR2 ANQGSEA. This CDR3 reads CSVRSGGRNEKLFF. The CDR3, as DNA: TGCAGCGTTAGATCAGGGGGCCGGAATGAAAAACTGTTTTTT.

In its sample, this clonotype was seen a few times. The chain has TRBV27 and TRBJ1-1; D call uncertain. CDR3 size: 15 residues. Looked up from germline, CDR1 is MNHEY and CDR2 is SMNVEV (reference sequence). The V end lost 2 bases, the J end lost 7 bases, and 17 bases lay between the germline ends. CDR3 DNA sequence: TGTGCCAGCAGTTTAAATTCTTTGGGTGAGGGTGAAGCTTTCTTT. Its protein product is CASSLNSLGEGEAFF.

This clonotype was counted at least ten times. This sequence joins TRBV7-9 and TRBJ2-7; 8 positions match TRBD1. The length of the CDR3 is 15 residues. Germline CDR1 and CDR2: SEHNR and FQNEAQ (reference sequence). Trimming took 5 bases from V and 4 from J; bases not matched to a gene: 10. For the CDR3, the DNA is TGTGCCAGCAGCCCCCCAACAGGGGGATCATACGAGCAGTACTTC. Its translation: CASSPPTGGSYEQYF.

This clonotype was picked up many times. The V gene is TRBV7-2, the J gene TRBJ2-7, with a possible D match to TRBD2 (6 bases). Deletions cut 0 bases from V and 6 bases from J, with 9 bases between. The CDR3 runs to 13 residues. Looked up from germline, CDR1 is SGHTA and CDR2 is FQGNSA. The CDR3 DNA reads as TGTGCCAGCAGCTTAGCCGGGAGCGGCGAGCAGTACTTC. This encodes CASSLAGSGEQYF.

This clonotype was recorded a few times. The gene calls are TRBV29-1 and TRBJ2-2; D gene ambiguous. Germline V gene lookup returns CDR1 SQVTM and CDR2 ANQGSEA. The CDR3 has 14 residues. Trimming pared 3 bases from V and 4 bases from J, leaving 12 bases between. CDR3: CSVESRAGTGELFF. In DNA, the CDR3 is TGCAGCGTTGAGTCAAGGGCAGGCACCGGGGAGCTGTTTTTT.

This clonotype occurred many times. A junction boundary mismatches the germline segment, possibly from a read error. This chain joins TRBV3-1 and TRBJ2-5; 9 bases are shared with TRBD1. Per germline, CDR1 LGHDT and CDR2 YNNKEL (reference sequence). The CDR3 length is 14 residues. Written as DNA, the CDR3 is TGTGCCAGCAGTCAAGATGGGACAGGGGAGACCCAGTACTTC. This gives the protein CASSQDGTGETQYF.

In its sample, this clonotype was seen many times. The chain employs TRBV12-3 or TRBV12-4 and TRBJ1-5, with D possibly being TRBD1 (5 bases). There are 16 residues in the CDR3. Trimming left V 5 bases short and J 0 bases short, with 14 bases between. The chain's CDR3 is CASSPQGSYSNQPQHF. In DNA form, the CDR3 reads TGTGCCAGCAGTCCTCAGGGAAGTTATAGCAATCAGCCCCAGCATTTT.

The genes are TRBV4-1 and TRBJ2-5; 8 nucleotides match TRBD1. CDR3 length: 14 amino acids. Germline V gene data show CDR1 as MGHRA and CDR2 as YSYEKL. With V trimmed by 3 bases and J by 4 bases, 4 bases remained unmatched. The CDR3 sequence: CASSQRQGLETQYF. In DNA form, the CDR3 reads TGCGCCAGCAGCCAGCGACAGGGGTTAGAGACCCAGTACTTC.

Only a few counts were recorded for this clonotype. V gene TRBV7-2 combines with J gene TRBJ2-1; 9 nucleotides align to TRBD1. The CDR3 consists of 14 residues. The V segment lost 5 bases and the J segment 7 bases; nucleotides outside the gene matches: 6. Germline values: CDR1 SGHTA, CDR2 FQGNSA. DNA for the CDR3: TGTGCCAGCAGCGTATCGACAGGGGGTAATGAGCAGTTCTTC. It encodes CASSVSTGGNEQFF.

This clonotype was seen only a few times. This chain joins TRBV4-3 and TRBJ2-3, with D possibly being TRBD2 (5 bases). V was pared by 1 base and J by 4 bases, with 18 bases between. Germline CDR1 and CDR2: LGHNA and YSLEER. This CDR3 region has 17 residues. CDR3 loop: CASSQAPVEDGADTQYF. CDR3 DNA: TGCGCCAGCAGCCAAGCCCCCGTGGAGGATGGCGCAGATACGCAGTATTTT.

This clonotype was counted between two and nine times. This chain links TRBV9 with TRBJ2-3; 13 bases line up with TRBD2. The CDR3 loop spans 17 amino acids. Germline CDR1 reads SGDLS; CDR2 reads YYNGEE. V dropped 0 bases and J dropped 5; count of bases not matched to a gene: 6. The CDR3 protein is CASSVGGLAGVGDTQYF. CDR3 nucleotides: TGTGCCAGCAGCGTAGGTGGACTAGCGGGAGTGGGAGATACGCAGTATTTT.

This clonotype was seen at least ten times. The V gene is TRBV7-2, the J gene TRBJ2-3; a weak D match, TRBD1 (5 bases). The CDR3 spans 13 residues. V dropped 2 bases and J dropped 6 bases, with 9 bases sitting between them. Germline CDR1 reads SGHTA; CDR2 reads FQGNSA. CDR3 residues: CASSLRGVDTQYF. For the CDR3, the DNA is TGTGCCAGCAGCTTAAGGGGTGTGGATACGCAGTATTTT. The whole variable domain, remainder taken from reference TRBV7-2 and TRBJ2-3, is GAGVSQSPSNKVTEKGKDVELRCDPISGHTALYWYRQSLGQGLEFLIYFQGNSAPDKSGLPSDRFSAERTGGSVSTLTIQRTQQEDSAVYLCASSLRGVDTQYFGPGTRLTVL.

This clonotype was found many times. This rearrangement joins TRBV20-1 to TRBJ1-1; possibly TRBD1 for D (6 bases). Per the germline V gene, CDR1 is DFQATT and CDR2 is SNEGSKA (reference sequence). Deletions cut 7 bases from V and 6 bases from J, with 18 bases between. This CDR3 has 13 residues. CDR3 bases: TGCAGTGTTAGGGGTAGGGGGGCGCCTGAAGCTTTCTTT. Encoded protein: CSVRGRGAPEAFF.

There are many counts of this clonotype. The V and J genes are TRBV6-5 and TRBJ2-3; tentatively, D is TRBD1 (6 bases). The CDR3 is 14 amino acids. Per germline, CDR1 MNHEY and CDR2 SVGAGI. V shed 3 bases and J shed 2 bases, with 9 bases lying between them. In DNA, the CDR3 is TGTGCCAGCAGTTATCCAGGGGTCACAGATACGCAGTATTTT. It codes for CASSYPGVTDTQYF.

The rearrangement links TRBV9 to TRBJ2-1; D remains unclear. V lost 5 bases and J lost 8, with 14 bases in between. Germline V CDR1 and CDR2: SGDLS, YYNGEE. The CDR3 consists of 13 residues. The DNA for the CDR3 is TGTGCCAGCAGTAATTTGCTGGGCCATGAGCAGTTCTTC. Its translation is CASSNLLGHEQFF.

This clonotype has a handful of counts. The chain joins TRBV4-2 to TRBJ1-1, with unresolved D. Per the germline V gene, CDR1 is LGHNA and CDR2 is YNFKEQ. The CDR3 consists of 16 residues. V was shortened by 2 bases and J by 0 bases, with 13 bases between the two germline ends. This chain's CDR3 is CASSQPEAGLNTEAFF. The CDR3 DNA reads as TGTGCCAGCAGCCAACCTGAGGCAGGCTTGAACACTGAAGCTTTCTTT.

V usage is TRBV5-4 and J usage is TRBJ2-5, with 9 positions matching TRBD1. The germline CDR1 and CDR2 sequences are SGHNT and YYREEE (reference sequence). The CDR3 is 16 residues long. V lost 4 bases to trimming and J lost 5 bases; unmatched junction nucleotides: 12. CDR3 nucleotide sequence: TGTGCCAGCAGCCCAAATTCGGGACAGGGTGGGGAGACCCAGTACTTC. Its translation: CASSPNSGQGGETQYF.